The 7 T cell receptor beta chains listed next were all sequenced from one sample in a study of CD8 T cells in Susac syndrome. Random hexamers served to reverse transcribe roughly 0.5 to 1 ug RNA. In TCRdb, the immunoSEQ multiplex PCR reads were re-called with MiXCR into one record per CDR3 protein. The table includes about 90,000 distinct CDR3 sequences, around 96% detected once. The material sequenced was CD8+ T cells from PBMCs. The receptors stem from a human donor with Susac syndrome.

This clonotype was seen a single time. This chain links TRBV27 with TRBJ2-7, with 9 nucleotides matching TRBD1. Germline CDR1 reads MNHEY; CDR2 reads SMNVEV (reference sequence). The V and J ends lost 5 bases and 0 bases, in that order; junction bases with no gene match: 5. CDR3 length equals 15 residues. The CDR3 spells CASSQTGGHSYEQYF. CDR3 coding DNA: TGTGCCAGCAGTCAGACAGGGGGGCACTCCTACGAGCAGTACTTC.

CDR3 in amino acids: CASSPWGGESNQPQHF. The CDR3 region has the DNA TGTGCCAGCAGTCCCTGGGGGGGGGAAAGCAATCAGCCCCAGCATTTT. The chain uses TRBV25-1 and TRBJ1-5; a weak D match, TRBD1 (5 bases). CDR1 is MGHDK, CDR2 SYGVNS, per germline. The CDR3 extends over 16 amino acids. V lost 5 bases to trimming and J lost 1 base, with 15 bases between them.

V gene TRBV20-1 combines with J gene TRBJ2-7; TRBD2 agrees at 7 bases. J lost 4 bases, V lost 3 bases, and 3 bases had no gene match. The CDR3 is 12 amino acids. Germline CDR1 and CDR2: DFQATT and SNEGSKA (reference sequence). Written as DNA, the CDR3 is TGCAGTGCTAGGGCTAGCGGTTACGAGCAGTACTTC. It encodes CSARASGYEQYF.

The chain joins TRBV2 to TRBJ2-7; D gene uncertain. The CDR3 spans 15 residues. V gave up 4 bases and J gave up 0 bases, with 13 bases separating them. Looked up from germline, CDR1 is SNHLY and CDR2 is FYNNEI. CDR3 amino acids: CASSGFAVSSYEQYF. In nucleotides, the CDR3 is TGTGCCAGCAGTGGGTTTGCTGTTAGCTCCTACGAGCAGTACTTC.

This clonotype was seen once. The chain combines TRBV11-2 with TRBJ2-7, with a weak D call TRBD2 (6 bases). Germline CDR1 is SGHAT and CDR2 is FQNNGV. V lost 2 bases, J lost 5 bases, and 10 bases lay in between. The CDR3 is made up of 13 amino acids. The CDR3 sequence is CASSLPGVHEQYF. The CDR3 DNA follows: TGTGCCAGCAGCTTACCGGGGGTCCACGAGCAGTACTTC. Full variable domain (outside the CDR3, taken from reference TRBV11-2 and TRBJ2-7): EAGVAQSPRYKIIEKRQSVAFWCNPISGHATLYWYQQILGQGPKLLIQFQNNGVVDDSQLPKDRFSAERLKGVDSTLKIQPAKLEDSAVYLCASSLPGVHEQYFGPGTRLTVT.

This clonotype has just one count. V and J are TRBV12-3 or TRBV12-4 and TRBJ2-2; unclear D gene. CDR3 length equals 12 residues. V lost 5 bases and J lost 7, with 8 bases in between. The CDR3 spells CASSLSGGELFF. The CDR3 DNA is TGTGCCAGCAGTCTATCTGGCGGGGAGCTGTTTTTT.

The chain is built from TRBV7-8 and TRBJ2-3, with D unresolved. Per germline, CDR1 SGHVS and CDR2 FQNEAQ. The CDR3 has 14 amino acids. Trimming took 5 bases from V and 4 from J, leaving 13 bases between them. The CDR3 coding sequence is TGTGCCAGCAGCCCTCCGGAAGGGTCAGATACGCAGTATTTT. Translation: CASSPPEGSDTQYF.